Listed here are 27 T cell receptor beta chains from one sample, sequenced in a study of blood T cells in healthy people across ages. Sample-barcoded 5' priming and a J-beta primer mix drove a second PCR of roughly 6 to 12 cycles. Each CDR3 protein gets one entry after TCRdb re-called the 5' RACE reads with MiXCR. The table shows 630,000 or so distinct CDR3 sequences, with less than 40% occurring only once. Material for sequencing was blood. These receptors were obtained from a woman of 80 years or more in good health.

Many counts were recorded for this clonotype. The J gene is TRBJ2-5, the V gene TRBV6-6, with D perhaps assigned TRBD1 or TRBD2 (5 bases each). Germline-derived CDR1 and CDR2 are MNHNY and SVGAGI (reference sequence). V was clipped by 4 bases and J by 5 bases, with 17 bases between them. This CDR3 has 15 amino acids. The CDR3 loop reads CASSSSGAPRETQYF. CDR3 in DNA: TGTGCCAGCAGTTCCTCCGGGGCCCCCCGGGAGACCCAGTACTTC.

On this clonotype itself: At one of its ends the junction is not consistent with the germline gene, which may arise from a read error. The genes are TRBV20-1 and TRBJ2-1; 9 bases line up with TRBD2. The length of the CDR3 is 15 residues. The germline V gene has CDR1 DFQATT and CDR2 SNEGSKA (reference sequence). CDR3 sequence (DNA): TGCAGTGCTGGAGATCCTAGCGGGGCCTACAATGAGCAGTTCTTC. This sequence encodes CSAGDPSGAYNEQFF.

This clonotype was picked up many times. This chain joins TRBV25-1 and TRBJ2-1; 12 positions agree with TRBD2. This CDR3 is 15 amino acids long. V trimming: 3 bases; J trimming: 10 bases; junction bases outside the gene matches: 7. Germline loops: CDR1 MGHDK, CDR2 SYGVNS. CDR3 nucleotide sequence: TGTGCCAGCAGTGAGAAACTAGCGGGGGGAGGGGAGCAGTTCTTC. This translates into CASSEKLAGGGEQFF. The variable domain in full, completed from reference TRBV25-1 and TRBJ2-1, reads EADIYQTPRYLVIGTGKKITLECSQTMGHDKMYWYQQDPGMELHLIHYSYGVNSTEKGDLSSESTVSRIRTEHFPLTLESARPSHTSQYLCASSEKLAGGGEQFFGPGTRLTVL.

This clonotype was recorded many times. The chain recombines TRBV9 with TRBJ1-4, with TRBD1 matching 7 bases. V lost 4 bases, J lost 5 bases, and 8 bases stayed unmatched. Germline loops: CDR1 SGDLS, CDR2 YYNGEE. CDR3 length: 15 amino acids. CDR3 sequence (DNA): TGTGCCAGCAGCCCTGCGGGACAGAGAAATGAAAAACTGTTTTTT. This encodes CASSPAGQRNEKLFF.

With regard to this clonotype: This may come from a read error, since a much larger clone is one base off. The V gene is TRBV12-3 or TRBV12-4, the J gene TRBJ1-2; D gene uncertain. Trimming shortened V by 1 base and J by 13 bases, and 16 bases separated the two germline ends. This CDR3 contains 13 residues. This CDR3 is CASSLERNLPLTF. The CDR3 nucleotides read TGTGCCAGCAGTTTAGAACGGAACCTACCACTCACCTTC.

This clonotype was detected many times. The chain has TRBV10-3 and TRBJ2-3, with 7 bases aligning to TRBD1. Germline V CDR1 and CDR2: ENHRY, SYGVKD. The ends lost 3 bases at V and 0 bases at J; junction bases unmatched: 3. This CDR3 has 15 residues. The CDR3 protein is CAISDRTGSTDTQYF. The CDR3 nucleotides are TGTGCCATCAGTGACCGGACAGGAAGCACAGATACGCAGTATTTT.

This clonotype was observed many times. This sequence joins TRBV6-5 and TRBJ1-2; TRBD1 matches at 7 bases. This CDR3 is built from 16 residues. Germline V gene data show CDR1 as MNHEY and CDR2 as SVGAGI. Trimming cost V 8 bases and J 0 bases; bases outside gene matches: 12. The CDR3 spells CASFPPPGTANYGYTF. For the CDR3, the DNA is TGTGCCAGCTTCCCTCCTCCCGGGACAGCTAACTATGGCTACACCTTC.

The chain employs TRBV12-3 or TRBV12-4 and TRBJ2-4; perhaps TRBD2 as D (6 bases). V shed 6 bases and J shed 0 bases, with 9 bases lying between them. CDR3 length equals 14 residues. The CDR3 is CASSYGGAKNIQYF. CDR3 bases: TGTGCCAGCAGCTACGGGGGAGCCAAAAACATTCAGTACTTC.

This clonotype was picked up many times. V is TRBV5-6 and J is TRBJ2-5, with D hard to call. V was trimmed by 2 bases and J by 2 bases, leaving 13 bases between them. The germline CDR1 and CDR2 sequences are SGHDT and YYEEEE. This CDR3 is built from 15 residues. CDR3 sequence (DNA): TGTGCCAGCAGCTTCTTGGGATCACAACAAGAGACCCAGTACTTC. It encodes CASSFLGSQQETQYF.

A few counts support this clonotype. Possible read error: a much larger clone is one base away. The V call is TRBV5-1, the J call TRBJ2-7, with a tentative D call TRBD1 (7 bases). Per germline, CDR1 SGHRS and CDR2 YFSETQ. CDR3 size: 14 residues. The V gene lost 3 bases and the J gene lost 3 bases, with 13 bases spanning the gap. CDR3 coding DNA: TGCGCCAGCAGCTGGGCGCAGGGGGGCTACGAGCAGTACTTC. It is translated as CASSWAQGGYEQYF.

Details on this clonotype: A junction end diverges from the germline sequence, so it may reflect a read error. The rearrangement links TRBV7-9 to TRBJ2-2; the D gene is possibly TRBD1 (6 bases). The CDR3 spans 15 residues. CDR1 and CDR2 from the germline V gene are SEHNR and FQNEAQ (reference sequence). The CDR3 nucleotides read TGTGCCAGCAGGCAATCACAGGGAAAGGACGGGGAGCGGTTTTTT. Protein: CASRQSQGKDGERFF.

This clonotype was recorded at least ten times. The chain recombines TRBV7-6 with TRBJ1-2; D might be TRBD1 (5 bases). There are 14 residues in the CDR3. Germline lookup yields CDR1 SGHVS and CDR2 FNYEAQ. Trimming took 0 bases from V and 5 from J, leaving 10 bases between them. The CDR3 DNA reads TGTGCCAGCAGCTTAGCGGGGGGGAAATATGGCTACACCTTC. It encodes CASSLAGGKYGYTF.

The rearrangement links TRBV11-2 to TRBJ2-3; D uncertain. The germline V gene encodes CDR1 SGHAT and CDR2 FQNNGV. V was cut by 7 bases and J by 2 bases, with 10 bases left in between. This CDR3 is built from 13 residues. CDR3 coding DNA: TGTGCCAGCACCGGACGGTACACAGATACGCAGTATTTT. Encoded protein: CASTGRYTDTQYF.

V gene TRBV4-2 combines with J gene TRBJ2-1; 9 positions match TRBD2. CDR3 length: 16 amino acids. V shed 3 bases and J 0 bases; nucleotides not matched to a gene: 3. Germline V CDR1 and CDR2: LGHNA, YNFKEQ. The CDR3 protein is CASSQSSGISYNEQFF. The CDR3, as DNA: TGTGCCAGCAGCCAGTCTAGCGGGATCTCCTACAATGAGCAGTTCTTC.

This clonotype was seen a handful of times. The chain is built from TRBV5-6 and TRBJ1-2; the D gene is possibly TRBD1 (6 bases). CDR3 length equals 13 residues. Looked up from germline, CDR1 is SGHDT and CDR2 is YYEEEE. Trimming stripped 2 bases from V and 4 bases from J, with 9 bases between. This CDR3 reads CASSFDRPYGYTF. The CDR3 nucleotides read TGTGCCAGCAGCTTCGACAGGCCCTATGGCTACACCTTC.

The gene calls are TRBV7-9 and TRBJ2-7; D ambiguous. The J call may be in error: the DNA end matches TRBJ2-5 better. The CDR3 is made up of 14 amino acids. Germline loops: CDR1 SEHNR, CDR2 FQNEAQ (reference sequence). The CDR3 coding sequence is TGTGCCAGCAGCTCCCCCGACCCGGGAGAGACCCAGTACTTC. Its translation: CASSSPDPGETQYF.

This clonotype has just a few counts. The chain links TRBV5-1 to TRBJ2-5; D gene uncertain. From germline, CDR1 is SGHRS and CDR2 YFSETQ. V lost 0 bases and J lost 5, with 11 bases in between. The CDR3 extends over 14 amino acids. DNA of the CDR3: TGCGCCAGCAGCTTGGCGTTTGGGGTCGAGACCCAGTACTTC. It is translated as CASSLAFGVETQYF.

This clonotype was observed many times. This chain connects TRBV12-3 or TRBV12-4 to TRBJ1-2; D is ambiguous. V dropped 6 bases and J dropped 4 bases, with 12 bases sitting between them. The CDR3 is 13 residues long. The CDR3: CASSPRTFYGYTF. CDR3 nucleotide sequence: TGTGCCAGCAGCCCCCGGACCTTCTATGGCTACACCTTC.

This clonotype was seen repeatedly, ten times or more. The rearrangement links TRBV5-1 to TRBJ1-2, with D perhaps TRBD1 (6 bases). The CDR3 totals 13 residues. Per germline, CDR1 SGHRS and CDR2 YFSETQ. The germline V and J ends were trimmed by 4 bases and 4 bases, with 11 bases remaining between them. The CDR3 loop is CASSPRTVYGYTF. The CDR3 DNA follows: TGCGCCAGCAGCCCACGGACAGTCTATGGCTACACCTTC.

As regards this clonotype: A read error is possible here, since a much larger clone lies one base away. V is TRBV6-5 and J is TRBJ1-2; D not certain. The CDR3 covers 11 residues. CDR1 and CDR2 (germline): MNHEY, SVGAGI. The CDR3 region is CANSSTYGYTF. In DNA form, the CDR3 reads TGTGCCAACAGTTCCACATATGGCTACACCTTC.

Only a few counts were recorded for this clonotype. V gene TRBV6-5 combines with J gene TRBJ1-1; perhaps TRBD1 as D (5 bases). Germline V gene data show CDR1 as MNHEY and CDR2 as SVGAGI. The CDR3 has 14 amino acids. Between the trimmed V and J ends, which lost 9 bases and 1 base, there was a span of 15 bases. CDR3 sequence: CASWLTAANTEAFF. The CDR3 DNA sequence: TGTGCCAGTTGGTTGACAGCAGCGAACACTGAAGCTTTCTTT.

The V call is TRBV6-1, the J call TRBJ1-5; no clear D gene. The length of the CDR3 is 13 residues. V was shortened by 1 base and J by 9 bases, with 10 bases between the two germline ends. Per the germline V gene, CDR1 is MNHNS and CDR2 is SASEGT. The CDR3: CASSEERTRPQHF. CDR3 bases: TGTGCCAGCAGTGAAGAGCGCACGCGGCCCCAGCATTTT.

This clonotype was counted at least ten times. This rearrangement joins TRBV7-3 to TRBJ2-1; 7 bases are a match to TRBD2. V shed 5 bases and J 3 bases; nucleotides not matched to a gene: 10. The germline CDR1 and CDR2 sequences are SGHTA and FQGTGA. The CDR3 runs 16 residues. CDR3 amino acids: CASSPPGLVDYNEQFF. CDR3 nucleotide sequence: TGTGCCAGCAGCCCCCCCGGACTAGTTGACTACAATGAGCAGTTCTTC. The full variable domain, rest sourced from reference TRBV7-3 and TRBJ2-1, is GAGVSQTPSNKVTEKGKYVELRCDPISGHTALYWYRQSLGQGPEFLIYFQGTGAADDSGLPNDRFFAVRPEGSVSTLKIQRTERGDSAVYLCASSPPGLVDYNEQFFGPGTRLTVL.

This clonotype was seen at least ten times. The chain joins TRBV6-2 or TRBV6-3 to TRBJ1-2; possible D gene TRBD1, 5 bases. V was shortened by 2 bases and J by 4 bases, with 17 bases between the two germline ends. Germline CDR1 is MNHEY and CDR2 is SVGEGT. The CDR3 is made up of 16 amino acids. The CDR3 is CASSYNPARDLYGYTF. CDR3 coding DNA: TGTGCCAGCAGTTACAACCCCGCCAGGGACCTCTATGGCTACACCTTC.

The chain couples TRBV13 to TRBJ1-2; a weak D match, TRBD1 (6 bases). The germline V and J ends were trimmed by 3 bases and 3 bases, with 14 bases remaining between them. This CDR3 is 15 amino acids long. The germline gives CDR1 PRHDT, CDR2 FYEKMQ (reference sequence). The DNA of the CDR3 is TGTGCCAGCAGCTTTCTGACAGGCAATCACTATGGCTACACCTTC. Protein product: CASSFLTGNHYGYTF.

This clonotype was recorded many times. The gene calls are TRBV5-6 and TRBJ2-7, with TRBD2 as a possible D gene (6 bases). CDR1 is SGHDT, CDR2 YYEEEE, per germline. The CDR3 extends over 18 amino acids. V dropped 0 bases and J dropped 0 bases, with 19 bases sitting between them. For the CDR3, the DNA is TGTGCCAGCAGCTTGGAGGGTTCGGGAGCCCTCCTCTCCTACGAGCAGTACTTC. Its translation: CASSLEGSGALLSYEQYF.

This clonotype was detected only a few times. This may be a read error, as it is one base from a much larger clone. CDR3 nucleotides: TGCAGTGCTAGTGGAGGGGCTACCACCTACGAGCAGTACTTC. This codes for CSASGGATTYEQYF. The chain joins TRBV20-1 to TRBJ2-7, with D possibly being TRBD2 (6 bases). The CDR3 loop spans 14 amino acids. The V end was cut by 3 bases, the J end by 2 bases, with 14 bases between. Germline-derived CDR1 and CDR2 are DFQATT and SNEGSKA (reference sequence).